The rows below give T cell receptor beta chains drawn from one sample of a study of blood T cell repertoires in COVID-19. TCRdb's copy holds only in-frame clones and misses some; the assay was immunoSEQ multiplex PCR. The sample lists about 200,000 clones, 80% to 90% occurring once. Sequencing was performed on peripheral blood. The source is a woman aged 80 or over with acute or convalescent COVID-19. Each CDR3 is given with its conserved first and last residue. A D gene is named only where the DNA matches it firmly. Not every row has a clone size; where given, it reads once, few, many or a size class.

TRBV5-4,TRBJ2-7,TRBD2,few,TGTGCCAGCAGCAAGGGACTAGCGGGGGGTACCGAGCAGTACTTC,CASSKGLAGGTEQYF
TRBV2,TRBJ1-1,NA,once,TGTGCCAGCAGTGGGAGGGGCGCTTTCTTT,CASSGRGAFF
TRBV19,TRBJ2-1,NA,NA,TGTGCCAGTAGTATAATCGCTCAGGCCTACAATGAGCAGTTCTTC,CASSIIAQAYNEQFF
TRBV18,TRBJ1-6,NA,NA,TGTGCCAGCACTAACCTTGCCGGGACAACCTATAATTCACCCCTCCACTTT,CASTNLAGTTYNSPLHF
TRBV30,TRBJ2-5,TRBD2,NA,TGTGCCTGGGATCCGGGACTAGCGGACCAAGAGACCCAGTACTTC,CAWDPGLADQETQYF
TRBV5-6,TRBJ1-4,TRBD1,NA,TGTGCCAGCAGCTGGGGGACAGGGCGTAATGAAAAACTGTTTTTT,CASSWGTGRNEKLFF
TRBV7-9,TRBJ1-6,NA,NA,TGTGCCAGCAGCTTAGTGGTAGAGCGAAATTCACCCCTCCACTTT,CASSLVVERNSPLHF
TRBV10-3,TRBJ2-5,NA,once,TGTGCCATCAGTGAGAGGGGCAGGTCGCTTGAGACCCAGTACTTC,CAISERGRSLETQYF
TRBV7-3,TRBJ2-2,TRBD2,NA,TGTGCCAGCAGGGGAGCGGGAGAGACCGGGGAGCTGTTTTTT,CASRGAGETGELFF
TRBV19,TRBJ1-3,TRBD1,few,TGTGCCAGTAGTACGTTCTCAGTGACAGGGGACTTTGGCACCATATATTTT,CASSTFSVTGDFGTIYF
TRBV19,TRBJ2-1,TRBD2,NA,TGTGCCAGTCGCAACCCGGGACTATACAATGAGCAGTTCTTC,CASRNPGLYNEQFF
TRBV7-9,TRBJ2-1,NA,NA,TGTGCCAGCACCTCTGCACTTGCGAGCTCCTACAATGAGCAGTTCTTC,CASTSALASSYNEQFF
TRBV29-1,TRBJ2-7,NA,NA,TGCAGCGTTCTCCGGGGAGCTGAGCAGTACTTC,CSVLRGAEQYF
TRBV6-5,TRBJ1-2,NA,NA,TGTGCCAGCCGTCGGGGGACCTATGGCTACACCTTC,CASRRGTYGYTF
TRBV3-1/TRBV3-2,TRBJ1-2,TRBD1,once,TGTGCCAGCAGCTTCCAGACAGGGGAGAATGGCTACACCTTC,CASSFQTGENGYTF
TRBV7-9,TRBJ2-4,NA,NA,TGTGCCAGCAGCTTAGGGCTTAGCCTTCAGTACTTC,CASSLGLSLQYF
TRBV3-1/TRBV3-2,TRBJ1-1,NA,NA,TGTGCCAGCAGCCTCCCCCTCACTGAAGCTTTCTTT,CASSLPLTEAFF
TRBV21-1,TRBJ1-4,NA,few,TGTGCCAGCAGCAAAGTAGTGCGGTTTAATGAAAAACTGTTTTTT,CASSKVVRFNEKLFF
TRBV3-1/TRBV3-2,TRBJ1-1,TRBD1,few,TGTGCCAGCAGCCCGGGACAGGAGAACACTGAAGCTTTCTTT,CASSPGQENTEAFF
TRBV19,TRBJ1-2,NA,NA,TGTGCCACCAGGTCCCCAGAGGGAGGCTACACCTTC,CATRSPEGGYTF
TRBV5-8,TRBJ1-4,NA,NA,TGTGCCAGCGGCCCGTGGTTAACTAATGAAAAACTGTTTTTT,CASGPWLTNEKLFF
TRBV5-1,TRBJ2-5,TRBD2,NA,TGCGCCAGCAGCTGGGGGGGAGGGCCCGGACAAGAGACCCAGTACTTC,CASSWGGGPGQETQYF